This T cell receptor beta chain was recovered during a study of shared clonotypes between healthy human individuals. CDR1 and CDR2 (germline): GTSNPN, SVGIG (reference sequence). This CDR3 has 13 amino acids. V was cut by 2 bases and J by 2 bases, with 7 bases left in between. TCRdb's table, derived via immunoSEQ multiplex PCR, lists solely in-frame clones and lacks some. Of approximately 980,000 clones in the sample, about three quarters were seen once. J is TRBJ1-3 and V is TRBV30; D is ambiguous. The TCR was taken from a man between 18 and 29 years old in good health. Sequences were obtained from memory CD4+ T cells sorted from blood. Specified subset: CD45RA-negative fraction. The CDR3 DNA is TGTGCCTGGAGTCAGTGGGCTGGAAACACCATATATTTT. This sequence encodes CAWSQWAGNTIYF.